The 14 T cell receptor beta chains given below trace back to one sample, sequenced in a study of blood T cell repertoires in COVID-19. Assay used: immunoSEQ multiplex PCR; TCRdb lists only in-frame clones, some missing. Counted here are some 62,000 clones, around three quarters occurring once; the ten biggest clones make up roughly 5.4%. The sample was peripheral blood. These receptors came from a human donor in a cohort sampled during active COVID-19.

The chain carries TRBV5-1 and TRBJ1-4; 7 positions match TRBD1. Germline V gene sequence: CDR1 SGHRS, CDR2 YFSETQ. V lost 5 bases and J lost 8; bases outside the gene matches: 9. The CDR3 is 14 residues long. CDR3 in amino acids: CASRTGDPGEKLFF. The CDR3 coding sequence is TGCGCCAGCAGAACAGGGGACCCCGGGGAAAAACTGTTTTTT. The full variable domain, with the rest looked up from reference TRBV5-1 and TRBJ1-4, is KAGVTQTPRYLIKTRGQQVTLSCSPISGHRSVSWYQQTPGQGLQFLFEYFSETQRNKGNFPGRFSGRQFSNSRSEMNVSTLELGDSALYLCASRTGDPGEKLFFGSGTQLSVL.

This clone has just one count. The CDR3 loop is CASSSTTSGAYTGELFF. As DNA, the CDR3 is TGTGCCAGCAGCTCTACGACTAGCGGGGCGTACACCGGGGAGCTGTTTTTT. The V call is TRBV3-1 (or the pseudogene TRBV3-2), the J call TRBJ2-2; 11 bases agree with TRBD2. Trimming took 5 bases from V and 3 from J; bases not matched to a gene: 8. This CDR3 is 17 amino acids long. CDR1 LGHDT and CDR2 YNNKEL come from the germline V gene (reference sequence).

J is TRBJ2-5 and V is TRBV7-8, with 9 bases aligning to TRBD2. J gave up 4 bases and V 2 bases, and 8 bases lay outside the gene matches. This CDR3 spans 16 amino acids. Germline assignment: CDR1 SGHVS and CDR2 FQNEAQ. This CDR3 reads CASSLFAGGPGETQYF. DNA for the CDR3: TGTGCCAGCAGCTTATTTGCGGGGGGGCCGGGAGAGACCCAGTACTTC.

The V gene is TRBV27, the J gene TRBJ2-5; a possible D gene is TRBD2 (6 bases). Between the trimmed V and J ends, which lost 5 bases and 4 bases, there was a span of 17 bases. Per germline, CDR1 MNHEY and CDR2 SMNVEV (reference sequence). The CDR3 covers 15 residues. The CDR3 DNA reads as TGTGCCAGCAGTGCCAACCCGACTAGTGGAGAGACCCAGTACTTC. It is translated as CASSANPTSGETQYF.

CDR3 nucleotide sequence: TGTGCCAGCAGTGAAGCGCGTGTTACGCAGTATTTT. It codes for CASSEARVTQYF. The chain has TRBV2 and TRBJ2-3; unclear D gene. From germline, CDR1 is SNHLY and CDR2 FYNNEI. This CDR3 region has 12 residues. Trimming removed 0 bases from V and 8 bases from J, with 6 bases in between.

The chain combines TRBV6-6 with TRBJ1-1, with 9 bases matching TRBD1. The CDR3 runs 15 residues. From germline, CDR1 is MNHNY and CDR2 SVGAGI (reference sequence). Losses at the gene ends were 5 bases for V and 5 bases for J; bases not matched to a gene: 9. The CDR3, as DNA: TGTGCCAGCAGTCCTCCGGGACAGGGTTCAACTGAAGCTTTCTTT. Translated: CASSPPGQGSTEAFF.

About this clone itself: A junction end diverges from the germline sequence, so it may reflect a read error. This chain links TRBV10-3 with TRBJ2-7; maybe TRBD1 (6 bases). CDR1 and CDR2 from the germline V gene are ENHRY and SYGVKD. The length of the CDR3 is 13 residues. The CDR3 protein is CAIRDSNSHEQYF. The CDR3 DNA sequence: TGTGCCATCAGGGACAGCAACTCCCACGAGCAGTACTTC.

V and J are TRBV5-1 and TRBJ2-3; tentative D call: TRBD1 (5 bases). Trimming stripped 2 bases from V and 0 bases from J, with 10 bases between. Germline CDR1 reads SGHRS; CDR2 reads YFSETQ. The CDR3 consists of 15 residues. The CDR3 is CASSFKGSSTDTQYF. CDR3 coding DNA: TGCGCCAGCAGCTTTAAGGGGTCTAGCACAGATACGCAGTATTTT.

This chain connects TRBV24-1 to TRBJ2-1, with 7 bases aligning to TRBD1. The junction had 4 bases not matched to a gene; V was cut back by 1 base and J by 5 bases. Germline V lookup: CDR1 KGHDR, CDR2 SFDVKD. The CDR3 covers 15 residues. CDR3 sequence (DNA): TGTGCCACCAGTGATTTCGGCAGGGGGAACAATGAGCAGTTCTTC. Protein sequence: CATSDFGRGNNEQFF.

The chain links TRBV5-4 to TRBJ2-1; TRBD2 matches 8 bases. CDR1 is SGHNT, CDR2 YYREEE, per germline (reference sequence). V dropped 5 bases and J dropped 6; count of bases not matched to a gene: 13. The CDR3 runs 16 residues. The CDR3 reads CASRTSLTSDPNEQFF. The CDR3, as DNA: TGTGCCAGCAGGACTTCCTTGACTAGCGATCCCAATGAGCAGTTCTTC. Full variable domain (missing parts from reference TRBV5-4 and TRBJ2-1): ETGVTQSPTHLIKTRGQQVTLRCSSQSGHNTVSWYQQALGQGPQFIFQYYREEENGRGNFPPRFSGLQFPNYSSELNVNALELDDSALYLCASRTSLTSDPNEQFFGPGTRLTVL.

The CDR3 region is CASSVVTGQGTNQPQHF. The CDR3, as DNA: TGTGCCAGCAGCGTAGTTACTGGACAGGGGACCAATCAGCCCCAGCATTTT. The chain links TRBV9 to TRBJ1-5, with 9 bases that match TRBD1. Looked up from germline, CDR1 is SGDLS and CDR2 is YYNGEE. V gave up 0 bases and J gave up 3 bases; unmatched junction bases: 7. The CDR3 contains 17 residues.

CDR3 bases: TGTGCCAGCAGCTTACTTACTAGCGGGAGCGGGGATACGCAGTATTTT. Its translation: CASSLLTSGSGDTQYF. This chain joins TRBV11-1 and TRBJ2-3, with 11 positions matching TRBD2. Per the germline V gene, CDR1 is SGHAT and CDR2 is FQDESV (reference sequence). This CDR3 is built from 16 residues. The V segment lost 2 bases and the J segment 6 bases; nucleotides outside the gene matches: 7.

This clone was counted a few times. The gene calls are TRBV6-2 or TRBV6-3 and TRBJ1-2; no firm D call. Germline V lookup: CDR1 MNHEY, CDR2 SVGEGT. Trimming cost V 4 bases and J 8 bases, with 11 bases left between them. This CDR3 comprises 12 residues. The CDR3 here is CASSFGGRGYTF. In DNA form, the CDR3 reads TGTGCCAGCAGTTTCGGAGGGCGAGGCTACACCTTC.

The chain couples TRBV7-9 to TRBJ2-3; 7 nucleotides match TRBD2. V shed 5 bases and J 4 bases; nucleotides not matched to a gene: 12. The CDR3 runs 16 residues. Germline CDR1 SEHNR, CDR2 FQNEAQ (reference sequence). The CDR3 DNA is TGTGCCAGCAGCCCGGGAGGAGCGGGACCCTCAGATACGCAGTATTTT. Encoded protein: CASSPGGAGPSDTQYF.